This T cell receptor beta chain was obtained from a study of beta chain features in type 1 diabetes. Whole-study results and caveats: The study found moderately but significantly shorter TCRB CDR3s in all four CD4+ subsets of Type 1 diabetes patients.

V trimming: 5 bases; J trimming: 8 bases; junction bases outside the gene matches: 11. The CDR3 consists of 13 residues. CDR1 is GTSNPN, CDR2 SVGIG, per germline (reference sequence). Expressed TCRB transcripts were sequenced because the entire RNA isolate underwent reverse transcription. Assay used: immunoSEQ multiplex PCR; TCRdb lists only in-frame clones, some missing. Of some 640,000 clones detected, around 15% appear once; the ten largest clones hold 0.035% to 0.045%. On this clone: The antigen is undetermined.

The chain has TRBV30 and TRBJ1-2, with 7 bases identical to TRBD1. This TCR derives from a man in his late teens or twenties with type 1 diabetes. The sequenced material came from naive CD4+ T cells from blood. CDR3 in amino acids: CAWAEGGLQGYTF. DNA for the CDR3: TGTGCCTGGGCTGAAGGGGGCCTTCAGGGCTACACCTTC. The complete variable domain, with remaining parts taken from reference TRBV30 and TRBJ1-2, reads SQTIHQWPATLVQPVGSPLSLECTVEGTSNPNLYWYRQAAGRGLQLLFYSVGIGQISSEVPQNLSASRPQDRQFILSSKKLLLSDSGFYLCAWAEGGLQGYTFGSGTRLTVV.